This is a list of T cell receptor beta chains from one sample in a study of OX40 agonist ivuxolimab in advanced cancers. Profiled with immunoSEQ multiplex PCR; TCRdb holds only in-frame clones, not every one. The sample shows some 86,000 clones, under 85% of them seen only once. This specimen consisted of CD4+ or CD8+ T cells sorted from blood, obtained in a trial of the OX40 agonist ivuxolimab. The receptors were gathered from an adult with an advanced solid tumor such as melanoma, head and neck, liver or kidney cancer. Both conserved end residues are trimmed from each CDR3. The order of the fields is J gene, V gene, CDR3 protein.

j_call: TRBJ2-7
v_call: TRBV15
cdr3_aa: ATSREMAGMPYEQY

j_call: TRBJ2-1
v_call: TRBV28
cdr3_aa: ASSLPARNEQF

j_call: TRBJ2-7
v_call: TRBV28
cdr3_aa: ASSRQGDYEQY

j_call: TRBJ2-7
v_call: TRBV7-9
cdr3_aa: ASSFEIASGSYEQY

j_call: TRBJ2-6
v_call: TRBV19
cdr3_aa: AIGAGANVLT

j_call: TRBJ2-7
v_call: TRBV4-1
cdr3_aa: ASSQNPVSGLREQY

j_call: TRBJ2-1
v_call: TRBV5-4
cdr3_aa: ASSLGLAGGYNEQF

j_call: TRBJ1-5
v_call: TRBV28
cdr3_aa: ASSLAGVHNQPQH

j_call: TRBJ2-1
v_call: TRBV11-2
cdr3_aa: ASSLEIARDEQF

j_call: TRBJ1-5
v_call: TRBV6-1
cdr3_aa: ASSEDMGARDQPQH

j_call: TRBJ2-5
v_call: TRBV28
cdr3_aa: ASSLFEAEETQY

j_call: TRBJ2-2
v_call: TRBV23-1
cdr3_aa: ASSQKRTGELF

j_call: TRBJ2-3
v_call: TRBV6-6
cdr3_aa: ASTKAGGPGDTQY

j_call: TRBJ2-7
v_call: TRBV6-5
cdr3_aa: ASSWTGTGVEQY

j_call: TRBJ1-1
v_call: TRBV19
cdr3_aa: ASSISLSTEAF

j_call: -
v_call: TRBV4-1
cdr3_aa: ASSQGSTGESYEQY

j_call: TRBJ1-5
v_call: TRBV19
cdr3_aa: ASSIGRSYSNQPQH

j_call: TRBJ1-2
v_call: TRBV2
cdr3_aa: ASMPPGQGKDGYT

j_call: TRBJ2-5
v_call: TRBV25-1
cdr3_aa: ASSENRGLGETQY

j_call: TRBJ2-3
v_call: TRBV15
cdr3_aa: ATSRARTDTQY

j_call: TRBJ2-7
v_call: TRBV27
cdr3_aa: ASSGSAGVDEY

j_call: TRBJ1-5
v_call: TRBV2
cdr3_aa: ASSVRGKQPQH

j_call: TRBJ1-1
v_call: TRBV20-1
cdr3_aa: SANRGLAF

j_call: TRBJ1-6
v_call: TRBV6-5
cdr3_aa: ASRRGLDSPLH

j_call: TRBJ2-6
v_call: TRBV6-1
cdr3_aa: ASRRHFSGANVLT

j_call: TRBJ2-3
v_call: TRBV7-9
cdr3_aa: ASSLVLVADTQY

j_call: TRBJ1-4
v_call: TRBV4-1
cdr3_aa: ASSQPVYRGSREGEKLF

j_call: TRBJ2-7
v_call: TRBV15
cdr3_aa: ATSTSGSSYEQY

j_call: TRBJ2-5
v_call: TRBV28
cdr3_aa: ASSFSRASGQETQY

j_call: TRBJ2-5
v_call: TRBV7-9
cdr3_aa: ASSPRQYLQETQY

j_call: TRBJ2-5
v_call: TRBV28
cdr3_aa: ASRRDRHQETQY

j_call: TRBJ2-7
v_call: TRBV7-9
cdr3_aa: ASIGSPADSYEQY

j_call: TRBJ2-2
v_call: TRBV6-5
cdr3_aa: ASTETGELF

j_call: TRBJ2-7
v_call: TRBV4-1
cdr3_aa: ASSQDPGTSYEQY

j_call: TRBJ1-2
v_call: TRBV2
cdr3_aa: ARRDRDNYGYT

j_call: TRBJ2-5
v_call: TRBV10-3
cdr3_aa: AISELGGGETQY

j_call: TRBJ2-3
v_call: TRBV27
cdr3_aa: ASSLAATITDTQY

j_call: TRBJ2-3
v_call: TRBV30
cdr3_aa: AWTRTTVDTQY

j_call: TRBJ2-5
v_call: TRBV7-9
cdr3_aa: ASSSSGRGEETQY

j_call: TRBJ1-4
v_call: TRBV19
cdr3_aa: ASSLNPATNEKLF

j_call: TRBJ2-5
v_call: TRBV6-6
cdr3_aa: ASSLGGAVEQETQY

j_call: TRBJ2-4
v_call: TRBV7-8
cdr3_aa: ASSLAGTYPHFKNIQY

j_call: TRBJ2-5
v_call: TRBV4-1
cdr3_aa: ASSQEVTEETQY

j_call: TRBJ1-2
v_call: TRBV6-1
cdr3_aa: ASSESGVLRGYT

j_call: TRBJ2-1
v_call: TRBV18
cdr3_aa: ASSPLETSGSSYNEQF

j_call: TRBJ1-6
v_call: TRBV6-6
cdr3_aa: ASSYSGQGGPPLH

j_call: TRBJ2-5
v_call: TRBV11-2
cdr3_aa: ASSLGAQETQY

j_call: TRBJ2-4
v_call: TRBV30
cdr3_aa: AWSDPSGRGWNIQY

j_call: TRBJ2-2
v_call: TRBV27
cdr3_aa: ASSSYTGTSAGLF

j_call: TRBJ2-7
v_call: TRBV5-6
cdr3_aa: ASSFVRSYEQY

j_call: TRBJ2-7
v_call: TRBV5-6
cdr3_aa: ASSLLAAHEQY

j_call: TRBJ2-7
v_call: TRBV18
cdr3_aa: ASSPKDPSFEQY

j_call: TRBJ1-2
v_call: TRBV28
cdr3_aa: ASSPTDRNVYGYT